The rows below give T cell receptor beta chains drawn from one sample of a study of cytomegalovirus exposure and HLA in healthy donors. Clones were sequenced by immunoSEQ multiplex PCR, and TCRdb holds only the in-frame ones, with some missing. The sample has 110,000 to 150,000 clones, roughly 90% seen once. The sequencing input was PBMCs. The origin of the receptors is a man younger than 35 in good health and CMV-seronegative. The CDR3 runs from the conserved cysteine through the conserved F or W. Fields, in order: D gene, clone size, V gene, J gene, CDR3 DNA, CDR3 protein. D genes are given only for firm matches. A row's size may be missing; if present it is once, few, many or a size class.

D: NA; size: NA; V: TRBV7-9; J: TRBJ2-1; DNA: TGTGCCAGCAGCTTAGCCGGGGGAGCTCTCTGGCAGTTCTTC; CDR3: CASSLAGGALWQFF
D: NA; size: NA; V: TRBV7-8; J: TRBJ2-6; DNA: TGTGCCAGCAGCTTAGCTAGGACAGCCCCCTCTGGGGCCAACGTCCTGACTTTC; CDR3: CASSLARTAPSGANVLTF
D: NA; size: NA; V: TRBV5-1; J: TRBJ2-6; DNA: TGCGCCAGCAGCGGAATGCTAGGTTCCTCTGGGGCCAACGTCCTGACTTTC; CDR3: CASSGMLGSSGANVLTF
D: NA; size: few; V: TRBV4-2; J: TRBJ2-2; DNA: TGTGCCAGCAGCCAAGAGTTCGCGAACACCGGGGAGCTGTTTTTT; CDR3: CASSQEFANTGELFF
D: NA; size: NA; V: TRBV30; J: TRBJ1-2; DNA: TGTGCCTGGAGATTAGGGGCTTATGGCTACACCTTC; CDR3: CAWRLGAYGYTF
D: NA; size: once; V: TRBV7-9; J: TRBJ2-1; DNA: TGTGCCAGCAGCCCCGTTACCGGGACTCCGGACAATGAGCAGTTCTTC; CDR3: CASSPVTGTPDNEQFF
D: TRBD2; size: NA; V: TRBV25-1; J: TRBJ2-7; DNA: TGTGCCAGCAGTGTAGCGGGGACGTCCTACGAGCAGTACTTC; CDR3: CASSVAGTSYEQYF
D: NA; size: NA; V: TRBV28; J: TRBJ1-2; DNA: TGTGCCAGCAGTGGAGGATCGAGGTTCCTGAACTATGGCTACACCTTC; CDR3: CASSGGSRFLNYGYTF
D: TRBD1; size: NA; V: TRBV9; J: TRBJ1-2; DNA: TGTGCCAGCAGCGTAGGTGGGACAGGGTATGGCTACACCTTC; CDR3: CASSVGGTGYGYTF
D: NA; size: NA; V: TRBV2; J: TRBJ1-4; DNA: TGTGCCAGCAGTGAACAGGGTGATGAAAAACTGTTTTTT; CDR3: CASSEQGDEKLFF
D: NA; size: NA; V: TRBV7-9; J: TRBJ2-7; DNA: TGTGCCAGCAGCAAACCTGGGCCTGTCCACGAGCAGTACTTC; CDR3: CASSKPGPVHEQYF
D: TRBD1; size: NA; V: TRBV5-1; J: TRBJ2-1; DNA: TGCGCCAGCAGCCGCCGGGACAGGAACGACAATGAGCAGTTCTTC; CDR3: CASSRRDRNDNEQFF
D: NA; size: once; V: TRBV7-8; J: TRBJ2-1; DNA: TGTGCCAGCAGCGCCACCCCGGACTGGGGATTCCATGAGCAGTTCTTC; CDR3: CASSATPDWGFHEQFF
D: TRBD1; size: once; V: TRBV2; J: TRBJ2-7; DNA: TGTGCCAGCAGTGAAAGGCAGGGGGCGAGGGAGCAGTACTTC; CDR3: CASSERQGAREQYF
D: NA; size: NA; V: TRBV7-9; J: TRBJ2-7; DNA: TGTGCCAGCAGCTCAGGAGTTTGGGAGCCCGAGCAGTACTTC; CDR3: CASSSGVWEPEQYF
D: TRBD1; size: NA; V: TRBV28; J: TRBJ2-6; DNA: TGTGCCAGCAACAGGGGGACTGGGGCCAACGTCCTGACTTTC; CDR3: CASNRGTGANVLTF
D: NA; size: once; V: TRBV15; J: TRBJ1-1; DNA: TGTGCCACCAGCAGAGACGTCGTTTTTATGAACACTGAAGCTTTCTTT; CDR3: CATSRDVVFMNTEAFF
D: NA; size: NA; V: TRBV30; J: TRBJ1-2; DNA: TGTGCCTGGAGTGTAATAGGGAGCGCCTATGGCTACACCTTC; CDR3: CAWSVIGSAYGYTF
D: TRBD1; size: NA; V: TRBV2; J: TRBJ2-1; DNA: TGTGCCAGCAGTGATGGGACAGGGGGCGTCAATGAGCAGTTCTTC; CDR3: CASSDGTGGVNEQFF
D: NA; size: NA; V: TRBV2; J: TRBJ2-7; DNA: TGTGCCAGCAGGCGAGGATCCTACGAGCAGTACTTC; CDR3: CASRRGSYEQYF
D: TRBD2; size: NA; V: TRBV5-4; J: TRBJ2-1; DNA: TGTGCCACCTACCCCGGGACTAGCGGGACGTCCTACAATGAGCAGTTCTTC; CDR3: CATYPGTSGTSYNEQFF
D: NA; size: NA; V: TRBV6-5; J: TRBJ1-6; DNA: TGTGCCAGCAGGGTCCACTCGGGTTCACCCCTCCACTTT; CDR3: CASRVHSGSPLHF
D: TRBD2; size: few; V: TRBV11-3; J: TRBJ2-1; DNA: TGTGCCAGCAGCTTAGGTTTGTCTAGTAGCGGGGGAGCGATTAATCGGCAGTTCTTC; CDR3: CASSLGLSSSGGAINRQFF
D: TRBD1; size: NA; V: TRBV27; J: TRBJ2-1; DNA: TGTGCCAGCAGTTTAGGAGACCGGACAGGGCGGCGGGAGCAGTTCTTC; CDR3: CASSLGDRTGRREQFF
D: NA; size: NA; V: TRBV28; J: TRBJ1-2; DNA: TGTGCCAGCAGTCCACCTGGGGCAGGGCCTCGCTATGGCTACACCTTC; CDR3: CASSPPGAGPRYGYTF
D: NA; size: NA; V: TRBV4-1; J: TRBJ1-6; DNA: TGCGCCAGCAGCGTGACAGGCTCCTATAATTCACCCCTCCACTTT; CDR3: CASSVTGSYNSPLHF
D: NA; size: NA; V: TRBV5-8; J: TRBJ2-4; DNA: TGTGCCAGCAGCGAGGGTAACGGAAACATTCAGTACTTC; CDR3: CASSEGNGNIQYF
D: NA; size: NA; V: TRBV19; J: TRBJ1-2; DNA: TGTGCCAGTAGTAAAGACTTGAGGTGGGACTATGGCTACACCTTC; CDR3: CASSKDLRWDYGYTF
D: TRBD2; size: NA; V: TRBV5-6; J: TRBJ2-2; DNA: TGTGCCAGCAGCTTGGCGATAGCGGGGGTAACCGGGGAGCTGTTTTTT; CDR3: CASSLAIAGVTGELFF
D: TRBD2; size: once; V: TRBV9; J: TRBJ2-1; DNA: TGTGCCAGCAGCGTAGGGGTAGCGGGGACCTACAATGAGCAGTTCTTC; CDR3: CASSVGVAGTYNEQFF
D: TRBD2; size: NA; V: TRBV4-1; J: TRBJ2-5; DNA: TGCGCCAGCAGCCAAGGGACTAGCGGGAGGGCCTTAGAGACCCAGTACTTC; CDR3: CASSQGTSGRALETQYF
D: TRBD1; size: NA; V: TRBV5-1; J: TRBJ1-5; DNA: TGCGCCAGCAGCTTGGGAACAGGGGAGAATCAGCCCCAGCATTTT; CDR3: CASSLGTGENQPQHF
D: TRBD1; size: NA; V: TRBV27; J: TRBJ2-1; DNA: TGTGCCAGCAAAAAGGGACAGGGAGACAATGAGCAGTTCTTC; CDR3: CASKKGQGDNEQFF
D: TRBD1; size: NA; V: TRBV27; J: TRBJ1-2; DNA: TGTGCCAGCAGTTACCGACAGGGGGCAAATGGCTACACCTTC; CDR3: CASSYRQGANGYTF
D: TRBD1; size: NA; V: TRBV6-5; J: TRBJ1-2; DNA: TGTGCCAGCAGTTACAGTGGGGCAGGGGGAGACTATGGCTACACCTTC; CDR3: CASSYSGAGGDYGYTF
D: TRBD2; size: NA; V: TRBV4-1; J: TRBJ2-1; DNA: TGCGCCAGCAGCCAAGGGGAGGGGCGCTCCTACAATGAGCAGTTCTTC; CDR3: CASSQGEGRSYNEQFF
D: NA; size: NA; V: TRBV5-1; J: TRBJ2-4; DNA: TGCGCCAGCAGCCAACAGGGAGTGGGAAACATTCAGTACTTC; CDR3: CASSQQGVGNIQYF
D: NA; size: many; V: TRBV7-9; J: TRBJ1-2; DNA: TGTGCCAGCAGCTCCGGGGGGGCAGGGGCGTCCCGCGGCTACACCTTC; CDR3: CASSSGGAGASRGYTF
D: TRBD1; size: NA; V: TRBV30; J: TRBJ1-6; DNA: TGTGCCGGGGACAGTGGAGGGTCACCCCTCCACTTT; CDR3: CAGDSGGSPLHF
D: NA; size: few; V: TRBV29-1; J: TRBJ2-3; DNA: TGCAGCGTTGAATGGGCGGGAGATACGCAGTATTTT; CDR3: CSVEWAGDTQYF
D: TRBD1; size: few; V: TRBV7-2; J: TRBJ1-2; DNA: TGTGCCAGCAGCTTAGGCCAGGGACAGACATATGGCTACACCTTC; CDR3: CASSLGQGQTYGYTF
D: NA; size: NA; V: TRBV10-2; J: TRBJ1-5; DNA: TGCGCCAGCAGTGAGCAGGGGATCAATCAGCCCCAGCATTTT; CDR3: CASSEQGINQPQHF
D: NA; size: NA; V: TRBV21-1; J: TRBJ2-2; DNA: TGTGTCCTCTACTGGGACAAAGACACCGGGGAGCTGTTTTTT; CDR3: CVLYWDKDTGELFF